This T cell receptor beta chain was recorded in a study of cytomegalovirus exposure and HLA in healthy donors. The donors were in the approximately 120-subject validation cohort; that cohort was separate from the approximately 670-subject first cohort. Concerning this clone: Antigen: not known.

V was cut by 5 bases and J by 6 bases, with 14 bases left in between. Germline CDR1 SGHTS, CDR2 YDEGEE. CDR3 length: 14 residues. Broader study findings: Reports credit the classifier with highly specific, highly sensitive diagnosis of cytomegalovirus status. More than 150 TCR beta chains were listed as cytomegalovirus-associated. Three CMV-associated chains were confirmed in vitro to be specific for CMV antigens.

Sequenced by immunoSEQ multiplex PCR; TCRdb stores in-frame clones only, minus some. Here the sample spans some 270,000 clones, about 86% being singletons. The source is a woman in her late teens or twenties in good health and CMV-seronegative. The rearrangement links TRBV5-8 to TRBJ2-2; D remains ambiguous. Source material: PBMCs. CDR3 residues: CASRVVAGAGELFF. The CDR3 region has the DNA TGTGCCAGCAGGGTCGTGGCAGGCGCCGGGGAGCTGTTTTTT.